Listed below are T cell receptor beta chains from one sample, sequenced in a study of CD8 T cells in Susac syndrome. TCRdb re-called the immunoSEQ multiplex PCR reads through MiXCR, storing one row per CDR3 protein. The sample shows 90,000 or so distinct CDR3 sequences, 85% to 95% of them seen only once. Sequencing was carried out using CD8+ T cells from PBMCs. These receptors all stem from a human donor in good health. Both conserved end residues are part of each CDR3. The D gene is left open where the match is weak. Clone sizes are given selectively: once, few, many, or a class where the clone is expanded.

clone_size: .
v_call: TRBV25-1
cdr3_length: 18
j_call: TRBJ2-5
d_call: .
cdr3_nt: TGTGCCAGCAGTGAATCGGAGGTCGGTGGCCTGATAGCCCTTACCCAGTACTTC
cdr3_aa: CASSESEVGGLIALTQYF

clone_size: .
v_call: TRBV12-3/TRBV12-4
cdr3_length: 9
j_call: TRBJ1-1
d_call: .
cdr3_nt: TGTGCCAGCAGTTTTCCAACTTTCTTT
cdr3_aa: CASSFPTFF

clone_size: .
v_call: TRBV10-3
cdr3_length: 13
j_call: TRBJ1-1
d_call: .
cdr3_nt: TGTGCCTTCTCCGGGACTCCGAACACTGAAGCTTTCTTT
cdr3_aa: CAFSGTPNTEAFF

clone_size: once
v_call: TRBV4-1
cdr3_length: 15
j_call: TRBJ2-5
d_call: .
cdr3_nt: TGCGCCAGCAGCCGGGGAGGGGGATTACAAGAGACCCAGTACTTC
cdr3_aa: CASSRGGGLQETQYF

clone_size: .
v_call: TRBV6-5
cdr3_length: 16
j_call: TRBJ2-2
d_call: TRBD1
cdr3_nt: TGTGCCAGCAGTTACTTAGACAGGGGGAACACCGGGGAGCTGTTTTTT
cdr3_aa: CASSYLDRGNTGELFF

clone_size: .
v_call: TRBV14
cdr3_length: 17
j_call: TRBJ2-3
d_call: .
cdr3_nt: TGTGCCAGCAGCCCGAGACGTTGGACGGGCAGGACAGATACGCAGTATTTT
cdr3_aa: CASSPRRWTGRTDTQYF

clone_size: .
v_call: TRBV9
cdr3_length: 16
j_call: TRBJ2-2
d_call: TRBD2
cdr3_nt: TGTGCCAGCAGCTATTCTAGCGGGGGGAACACCGGGGAGCTGTTTTTT
cdr3_aa: CASSYSSGGNTGELFF

clone_size: .
v_call: TRBV12-3/TRBV12-4
cdr3_length: 14
j_call: TRBJ2-7
d_call: TRBD2
cdr3_nt: TGTGCCAGCAGTTTGAGCGGGGGGGTTCACGAGCAGTACTTC
cdr3_aa: CASSLSGGVHEQYF

clone_size: .
v_call: TRBV6-5
cdr3_length: 15
j_call: TRBJ2-7
d_call: .
cdr3_nt: TGTGCCAGCAGTTACAGCCGGGGTTTCTTTCACGAGCAGTACTTC
cdr3_aa: CASSYSRGFFHEQYF

clone_size: .
v_call: TRBV20-1
cdr3_length: 13
j_call: TRBJ2-1
d_call: .
cdr3_nt: TGCAGTGCTCCTCTGGAGTCCTACAATGAGCAGTTCTTC
cdr3_aa: CSAPLESYNEQFF

clone_size: .
v_call: TRBV3-1
cdr3_length: 13
j_call: TRBJ2-7
d_call: .
cdr3_nt: TGTGCCAGCAGCCAAGATCCTCGGTACGAGCAGTACTTC
cdr3_aa: CASSQDPRYEQYF

clone_size: .
v_call: TRBV19
cdr3_length: 12
j_call: TRBJ1-2
d_call: TRBD1
cdr3_nt: TGTGCCAGTGAACAGGGGAACTATGGCTACACCTTC
cdr3_aa: CASEQGNYGYTF

clone_size: .
v_call: TRBV20-1
cdr3_length: 14
j_call: TRBJ1-1
d_call: .
cdr3_nt: TGCAGTGCTAGAGGGGAAGGCGGTAGAACTGAAGCTTTCTTT
cdr3_aa: CSARGEGGRTEAFF

clone_size: .
v_call: TRBV6-6
cdr3_length: 13
j_call: TRBJ1-1
d_call: .
cdr3_nt: TGTGCCAGCACCCCATTGATGAACACTGAAGCTTTCTTT
cdr3_aa: CASTPLMNTEAFF

clone_size: .
v_call: TRBV21-1
cdr3_length: 13
j_call: TRBJ1-2
d_call: .
cdr3_nt: TGTGCCAGCCGAGGGGTTCCTAACTATGGCTACACCTTC
cdr3_aa: CASRGVPNYGYTF

clone_size: once
v_call: TRBV6-5
cdr3_length: 14
j_call: TRBJ2-7
d_call: .
cdr3_nt: TGTGCCAGTAGTCAGGAGGGGTTGACCCACGAGCAGTACTTC
cdr3_aa: CASSQEGLTHEQYF

clone_size: .
v_call: TRBV6-5
cdr3_length: 14
j_call: TRBJ1-4
d_call: .
cdr3_nt: TGTGCCAGCAGTTACGCACAGGGCGTAGGAAAACTGTTTTTT
cdr3_aa: CASSYAQGVGKLFF

clone_size: .
v_call: TRBV6-5
cdr3_length: 16
j_call: TRBJ1-3
d_call: .
cdr3_nt: TGTGCCAGCAGTTACGATCCCTACAGTCTTGGAAACACCATATATTTT
cdr3_aa: CASSYDPYSLGNTIYF

clone_size: once
v_call: TRBV19
cdr3_length: 17
j_call: TRBJ2-2
d_call: .
cdr3_nt: TGTGCCAGTAGTACCCTCCTAGGGGTCGCGAACACCGGGGAGCTGTTTTTT
cdr3_aa: CASSTLLGVANTGELFF

clone_size: .
v_call: TRBV3-1
cdr3_length: 18
j_call: TRBJ2-3
d_call: TRBD2
cdr3_nt: TGTGCCAGCAGCCAAGATCGGTTAGCGGGGCCTTACACAGATACGCAGTATTTT
cdr3_aa: CASSQDRLAGPYTDTQYF

clone_size: .
v_call: TRBV6-5
cdr3_length: 15
j_call: TRBJ2-5
d_call: TRBD1
cdr3_nt: TGTGCCAGCAGTTACTCGGACAGGCTGGCGGAGACCCAGTACTTC
cdr3_aa: CASSYSDRLAETQYF

clone_size: .
v_call: TRBV19
cdr3_length: 14
j_call: TRBJ2-2
d_call: TRBD2
cdr3_nt: TGTGCCAGTAGCCTAGCGGTGAACACCGGGGAGCTGTTTTTT
cdr3_aa: CASSLAVNTGELFF

clone_size: .
v_call: TRBV5-6
cdr3_length: 15
j_call: TRBJ1-2
d_call: TRBD1
cdr3_nt: TGTGCCAGCAGCTCTTCACAGGGGATTCAGGATGGCTACACCTTC
cdr3_aa: CASSSSQGIQDGYTF

clone_size: .
v_call: TRBV19
cdr3_length: 15
j_call: TRBJ2-7
d_call: .
cdr3_nt: TGTGCCAGTAGTATAGATAGCGCCAACTCCTACGAGCAGTACTTC
cdr3_aa: CASSIDSANSYEQYF

clone_size: .
v_call: TRBV30
cdr3_length: 11
j_call: TRBJ2-1
d_call: .
cdr3_nt: TGTGCCTGGAGTGTAGGCCCTGAGCAGTTCTTC
cdr3_aa: CAWSVGPEQFF